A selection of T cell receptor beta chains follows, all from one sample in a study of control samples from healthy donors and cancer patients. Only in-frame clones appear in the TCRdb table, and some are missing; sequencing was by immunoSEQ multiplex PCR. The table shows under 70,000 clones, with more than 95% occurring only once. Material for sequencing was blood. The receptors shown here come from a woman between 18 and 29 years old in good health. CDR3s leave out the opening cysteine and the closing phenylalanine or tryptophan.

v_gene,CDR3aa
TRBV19,ATGTGLNYGYT
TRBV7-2,ASSFLSQGIYGYT
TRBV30,AWKFKVMGSDTQY
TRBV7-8,ASSFGWNTEAF
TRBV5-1,ASSLVGGEQF
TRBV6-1,ASSEWWNEQY
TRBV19,ASSSGGDRGGTHQPQH
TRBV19,ASSTLGADQPQH
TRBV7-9,ASTIPGAVPQETQY
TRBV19,ASSIGRGVTDTQY
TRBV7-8,ASSLVGQAYGYT
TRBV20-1,SARDSQKLF
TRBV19,ASSGGQAGETQY